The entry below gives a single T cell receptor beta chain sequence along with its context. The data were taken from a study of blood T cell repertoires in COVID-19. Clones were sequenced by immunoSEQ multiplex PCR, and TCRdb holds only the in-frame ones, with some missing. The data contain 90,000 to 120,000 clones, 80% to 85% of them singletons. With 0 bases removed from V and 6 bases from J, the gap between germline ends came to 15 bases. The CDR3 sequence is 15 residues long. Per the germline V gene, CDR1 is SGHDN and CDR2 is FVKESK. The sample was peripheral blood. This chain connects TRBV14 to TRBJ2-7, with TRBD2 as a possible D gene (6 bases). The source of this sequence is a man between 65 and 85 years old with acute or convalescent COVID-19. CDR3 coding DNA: TGTGCCAGCAGCCAAGATATGGCGGGGCTTGCCGAGCAGTACTTC. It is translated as CASSQDMAGLAEQYF.